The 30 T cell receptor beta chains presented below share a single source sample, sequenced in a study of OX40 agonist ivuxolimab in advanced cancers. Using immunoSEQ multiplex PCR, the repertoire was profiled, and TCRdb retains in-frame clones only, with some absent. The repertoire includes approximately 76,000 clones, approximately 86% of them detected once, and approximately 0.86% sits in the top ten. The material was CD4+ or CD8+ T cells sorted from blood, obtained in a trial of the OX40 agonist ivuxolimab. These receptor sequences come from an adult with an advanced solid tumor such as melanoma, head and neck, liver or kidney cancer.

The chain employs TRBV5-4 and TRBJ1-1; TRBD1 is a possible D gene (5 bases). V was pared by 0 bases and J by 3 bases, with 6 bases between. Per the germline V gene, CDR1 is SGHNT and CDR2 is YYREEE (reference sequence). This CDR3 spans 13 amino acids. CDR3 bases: TGTGCCAGCAGCTTGGGACAGTACACTGAAGCTTTCTTT. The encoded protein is CASSLGQYTEAFF.

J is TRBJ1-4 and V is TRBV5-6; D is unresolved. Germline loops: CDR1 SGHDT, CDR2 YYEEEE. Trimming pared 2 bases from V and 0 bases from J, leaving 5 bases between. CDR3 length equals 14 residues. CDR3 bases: TGTGCCAGCAGCTTCCAGGCAACTAATGAAAAACTGTTTTTT. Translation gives CASSFQATNEKLFF.

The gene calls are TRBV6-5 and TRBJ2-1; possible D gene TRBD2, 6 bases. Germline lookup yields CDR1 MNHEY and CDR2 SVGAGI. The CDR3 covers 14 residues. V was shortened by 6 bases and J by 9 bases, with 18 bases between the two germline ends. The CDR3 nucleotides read TGTGCCAGCAGCCCCGGGGGAAGGCGGGGTGAGCAGTTCTTC. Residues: CASSPGGRRGEQFF.

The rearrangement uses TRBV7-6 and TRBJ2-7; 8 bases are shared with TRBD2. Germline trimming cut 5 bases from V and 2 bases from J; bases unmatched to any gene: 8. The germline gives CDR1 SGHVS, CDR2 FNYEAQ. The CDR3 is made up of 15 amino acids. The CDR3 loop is CASSPRRGAAYEQYF. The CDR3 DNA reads TGTGCCAGCAGCCCCAGGCGGGGGGCGGCCTACGAGCAGTACTTC.

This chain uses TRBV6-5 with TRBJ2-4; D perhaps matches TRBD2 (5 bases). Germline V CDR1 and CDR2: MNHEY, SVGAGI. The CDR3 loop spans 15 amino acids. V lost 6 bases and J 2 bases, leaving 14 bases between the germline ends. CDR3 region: CASSISAGSKNIQYF. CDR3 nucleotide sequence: TGTGCCAGCAGCATTTCGGCGGGTTCCAAAAACATTCAGTACTTC.

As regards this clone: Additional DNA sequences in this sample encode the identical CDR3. CDR3: CASSALGTTPAGYTF. DNA of the CDR3: TGTGCCAGCAGCGCCTTAGGGACGACGCCCGCTGGCTACACCTTC. This chain links TRBV2 with TRBJ1-2, with a possible D match to TRBD1 (5 bases). This CDR3 contains 15 residues. The V gene's germline CDR1 is SNHLY and CDR2 FYNNEI. V was clipped by 6 bases and J by 7 bases, with 21 bases between them.

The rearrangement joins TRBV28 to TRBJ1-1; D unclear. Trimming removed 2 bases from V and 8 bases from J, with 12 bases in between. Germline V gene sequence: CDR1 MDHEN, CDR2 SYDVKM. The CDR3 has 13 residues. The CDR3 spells CASSLLRHKEAFF. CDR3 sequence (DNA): TGTGCCAGCAGTTTACTCCGACATAAAGAAGCTTTCTTT. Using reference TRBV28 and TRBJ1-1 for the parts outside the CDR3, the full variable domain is DVKVTQSSRYLVKRTGEKVFLECVQDMDHENMFWYRQDPGLGLRLIYFSYDVKMKEKGDIPEGYSVSREKKERFSLILESASTNQTSMYLCASSLLRHKEAFFGQGTRLTVV.

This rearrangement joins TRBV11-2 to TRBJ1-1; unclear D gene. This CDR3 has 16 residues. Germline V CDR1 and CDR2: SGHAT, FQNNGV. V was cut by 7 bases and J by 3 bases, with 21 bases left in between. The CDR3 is CASIRLTGRSDTEAFF. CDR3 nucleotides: TGTGCCAGCATCAGACTTACTGGCAGGTCTGACACTGAAGCTTTCTTT.

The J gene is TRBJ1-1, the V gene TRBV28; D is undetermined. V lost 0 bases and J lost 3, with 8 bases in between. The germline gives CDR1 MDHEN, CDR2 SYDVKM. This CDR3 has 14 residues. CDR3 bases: TGTGCCAGCAGTTTATGGGGGAAGCACACTGAAGCTTTCTTT. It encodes CASSLWGKHTEAFF.

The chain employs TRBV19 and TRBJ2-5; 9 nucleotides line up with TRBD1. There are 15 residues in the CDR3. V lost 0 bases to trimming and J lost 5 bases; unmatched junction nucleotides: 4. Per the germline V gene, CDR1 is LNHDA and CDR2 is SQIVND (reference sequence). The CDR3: CASSIEGQGSETQYF. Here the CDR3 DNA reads TGTGCCAGTAGTATAGAGGGACAGGGATCGGAGACCCAGTACTTC.

In DNA, the CDR3 is TGTGCCAGCAGCTCGCGCTCACAGGGATTCTACGAGCAGTACTTC. Its translation: CASSSRSQGFYEQYF. The chain recombines TRBV9 with TRBJ2-7; tentatively, D is TRBD1 (6 bases). CDR3 length: 15 residues. The germline V gene encodes CDR1 SGDLS and CDR2 YYNGEE. V lost 4 bases, J lost 3 bases, and 17 bases lay in between. Filled out from reference TRBV9 and TRBJ2-7, the complete variable domain reads DSGVTQTPKHLITATGQRVTLRCSPRSGDLSVYWYQQSLDQGLQFLIQYYNGEERAKGNILERFSAQQFPDLHSELNLSSLELGDSALYFCASSSRSQGFYEQYFGPGTRLTVT.

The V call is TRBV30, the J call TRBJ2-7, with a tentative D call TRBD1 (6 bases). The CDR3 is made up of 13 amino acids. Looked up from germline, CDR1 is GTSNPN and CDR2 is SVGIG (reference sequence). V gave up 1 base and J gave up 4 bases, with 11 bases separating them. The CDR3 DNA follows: TGTGCCTGGAGTGGGACAGACGTTTACGAGCAGTACTTC. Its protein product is CAWSGTDVYEQYF.

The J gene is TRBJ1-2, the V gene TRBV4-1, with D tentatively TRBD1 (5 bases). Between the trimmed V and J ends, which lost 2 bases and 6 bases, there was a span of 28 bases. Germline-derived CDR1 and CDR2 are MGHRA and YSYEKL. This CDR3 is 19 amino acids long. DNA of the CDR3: TGCGCCAGCAGCCAACCCCGGCTGGGGGGGATGAAGAGGTATGATGGCTACACCTTC. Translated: CASSQPRLGGMKRYDGYTF.

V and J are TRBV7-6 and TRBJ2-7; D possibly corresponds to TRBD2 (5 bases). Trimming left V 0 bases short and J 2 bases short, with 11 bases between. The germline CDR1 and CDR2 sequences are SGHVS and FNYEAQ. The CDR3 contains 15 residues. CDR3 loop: CASSLAMATTYEQYF. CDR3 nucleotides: TGTGCCAGCAGCTTAGCGATGGCGACTACCTACGAGCAGTACTTC.

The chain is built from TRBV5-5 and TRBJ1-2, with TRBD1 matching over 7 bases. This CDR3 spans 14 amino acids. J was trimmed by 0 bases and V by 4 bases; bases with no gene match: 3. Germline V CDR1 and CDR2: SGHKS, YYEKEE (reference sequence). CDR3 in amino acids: CASSPDRANYGYTF. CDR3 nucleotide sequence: TGTGCCAGCAGCCCCGACAGGGCTAACTATGGCTACACCTTC.

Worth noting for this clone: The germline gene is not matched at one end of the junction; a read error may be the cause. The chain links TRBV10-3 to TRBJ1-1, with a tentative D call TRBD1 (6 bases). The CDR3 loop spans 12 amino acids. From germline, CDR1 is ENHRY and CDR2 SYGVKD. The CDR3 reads CASSRDTSEAFF. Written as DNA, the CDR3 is TGTGCCAGCAGTAGGGACACCAGTGAAGCTTTCTTT.

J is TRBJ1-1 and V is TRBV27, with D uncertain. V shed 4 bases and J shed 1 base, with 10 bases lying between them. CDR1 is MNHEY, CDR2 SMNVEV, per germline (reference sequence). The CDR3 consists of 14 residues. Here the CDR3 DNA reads TGTGCCAGCAGTTACGACCAGAGGAACACTGAAGCTTTCTTT. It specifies CASSYDQRNTEAFF.

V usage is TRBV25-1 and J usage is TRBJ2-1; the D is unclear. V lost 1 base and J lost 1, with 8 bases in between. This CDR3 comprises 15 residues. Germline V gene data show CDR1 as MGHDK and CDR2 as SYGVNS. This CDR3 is CASSELRASYNEQFF. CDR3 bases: TGTGCCAGCAGTGAATTACGGGCTTCCTACAATGAGCAGTTCTTC.

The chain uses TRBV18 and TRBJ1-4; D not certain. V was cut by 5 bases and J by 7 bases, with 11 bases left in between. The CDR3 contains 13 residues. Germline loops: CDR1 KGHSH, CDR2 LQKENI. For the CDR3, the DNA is TGTGCCAGCTCATTGGCGACGGGTGAAAAACTGTTTTTT. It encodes CASSLATGEKLFF.

CDR3: CASSSTPALNYGYTF. CDR3 nucleotides: TGTGCCAGCAGTTCCACACCAGCCCTTAACTATGGCTACACCTTC. The J gene is TRBJ1-2, the V gene TRBV6-5, with no clear D. Germline CDR1 and CDR2: MNHEY and SVGAGI. The CDR3 has 15 residues. The V and J ends lost 4 bases and 1 base respectively, with 13 bases between them.

The CDR3 DNA reads as TGCAGCGTTGAAGAAAGGGGCAGGGCAACCTACGAGCAGTACTTC. Protein: CSVEERGRATYEQYF. The chain joins TRBV29-1 to TRBJ2-7; D possibly corresponds to TRBD1 (5 bases). V was shortened by 0 bases and J by 2 bases, with 14 bases between the two germline ends. The CDR3 extends over 15 amino acids. Germline loops: CDR1 SQVTM, CDR2 ANQGSEA.

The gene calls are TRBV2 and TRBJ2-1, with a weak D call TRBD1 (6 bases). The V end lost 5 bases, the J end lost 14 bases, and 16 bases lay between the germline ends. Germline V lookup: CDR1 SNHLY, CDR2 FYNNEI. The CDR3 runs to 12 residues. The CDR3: CASSSLTGLEFF. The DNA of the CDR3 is TGTGCCAGCAGTTCCCTTACAGGGTTGGAGTTCTTC. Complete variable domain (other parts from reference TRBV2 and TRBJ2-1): EPEVTQTPSHQVTQMGQEVILRCVPISNHLYFYWYRQILGQKVEFLVSFYNNEISEKSEIFDDQFSVERPDGSNFTLKIRSTKLEDSAMYFCASSSLTGLEFFGPGTRLTVL.

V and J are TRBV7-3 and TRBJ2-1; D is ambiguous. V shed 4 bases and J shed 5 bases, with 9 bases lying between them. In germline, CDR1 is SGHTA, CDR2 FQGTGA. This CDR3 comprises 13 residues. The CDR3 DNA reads TGTGCCAGCAGCTCCATCCCCCACAATGAGCAGTTCTTC. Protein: CASSSIPHNEQFF.

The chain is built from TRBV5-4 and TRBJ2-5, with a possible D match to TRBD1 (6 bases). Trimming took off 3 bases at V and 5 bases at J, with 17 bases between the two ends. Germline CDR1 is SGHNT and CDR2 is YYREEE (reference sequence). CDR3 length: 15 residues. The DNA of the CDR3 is TGTGCCAGCAGCTCGGACCCACAGGGTAGGGAGACCCAGTACTTC. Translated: CASSSDPQGRETQYF.

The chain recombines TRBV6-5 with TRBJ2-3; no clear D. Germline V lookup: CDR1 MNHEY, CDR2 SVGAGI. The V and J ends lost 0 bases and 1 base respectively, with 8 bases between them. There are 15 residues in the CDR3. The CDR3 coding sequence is TGTGCCAGCAGTTACTCGGACGGAGGCACAGATACGCAGTATTTT. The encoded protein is CASSYSDGGTDTQYF.

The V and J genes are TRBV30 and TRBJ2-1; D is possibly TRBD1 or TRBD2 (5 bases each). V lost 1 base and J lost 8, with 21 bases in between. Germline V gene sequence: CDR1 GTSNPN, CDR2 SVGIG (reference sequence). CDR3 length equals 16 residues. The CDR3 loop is CAWSAGHYLYKDEQFF. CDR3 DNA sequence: TGTGCCTGGAGTGCGGGGCACTACCTATACAAGGATGAGCAGTTCTTC.

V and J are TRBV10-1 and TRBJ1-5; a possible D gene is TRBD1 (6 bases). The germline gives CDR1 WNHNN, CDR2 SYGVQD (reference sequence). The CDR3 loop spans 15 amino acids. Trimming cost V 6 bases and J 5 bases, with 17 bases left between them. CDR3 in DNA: TGCGCCAGCAGGGTACAGGGAGGGAAGGATCAGCCCCAGCATTTT. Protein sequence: CASRVQGGKDQPQHF.

CDR3 in DNA: TGTGCCAGCAGCCAAGGACCAGGGGCGGCCTCCTACGAGCAGTACTTC. Amino acid sequence: CASSQGPGAASYEQYF. The V gene is TRBV5-4, the J gene TRBJ2-7; tentatively, D is TRBD1 (6 bases). This CDR3 spans 16 amino acids. The germline V gene has CDR1 SGHNT and CDR2 YYREEE (reference sequence). V shed 4 bases and J shed 0 bases, with 17 bases lying between them.

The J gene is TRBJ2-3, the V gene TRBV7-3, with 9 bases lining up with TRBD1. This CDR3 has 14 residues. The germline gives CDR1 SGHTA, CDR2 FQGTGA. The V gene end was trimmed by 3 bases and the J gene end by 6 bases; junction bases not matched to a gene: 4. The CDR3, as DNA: TGTGCCAGCAGCTTGCAGACAGGGGGTGATACGCAGTATTTT. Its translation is CASSLQTGGDTQYF.

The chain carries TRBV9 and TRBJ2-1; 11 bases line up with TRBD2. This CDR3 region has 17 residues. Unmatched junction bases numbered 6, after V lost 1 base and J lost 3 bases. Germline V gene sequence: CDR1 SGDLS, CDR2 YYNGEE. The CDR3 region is CASSVQPLAGGYNEQFF. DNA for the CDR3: TGTGCCAGCAGCGTACAACCCCTAGCGGGAGGCTACAATGAGCAGTTCTTC.